This TCR beta chain was observed in a study of T cells after yellow fever vaccination. Universal primer sites and UMIs were introduced during 5'RACE template-switching synthesis of TCR cDNA. MiXCR, applied by TCRdb to the 5' RACE reads, yields one record per CDR3 protein. This sample has approximately 550,000 distinct CDR3 sequences, with roughly 21% found just once. V lost 5 bases, J lost 6 bases, and 15 bases stayed unmatched. The CDR3 loop spans 16 amino acids. Germline V CDR1 and CDR2: LNHNV, YYDKDF (reference sequence). The receptor was isolated from a man younger than 40 who received the YFV17D yellow fever vaccine. The input for sequencing was PBMCs, taken 15 days after the yellow fever booster vaccination. V and J are TRBV15 and TRBJ1-2, with 7 bases identical to TRBD1. The CDR3 reads CATSELATGYSDGYTF. The DNA of the CDR3 is TGTGCCACCAGCGAACTGGCGACAGGGTATTCCGATGGCTACACCTTC.